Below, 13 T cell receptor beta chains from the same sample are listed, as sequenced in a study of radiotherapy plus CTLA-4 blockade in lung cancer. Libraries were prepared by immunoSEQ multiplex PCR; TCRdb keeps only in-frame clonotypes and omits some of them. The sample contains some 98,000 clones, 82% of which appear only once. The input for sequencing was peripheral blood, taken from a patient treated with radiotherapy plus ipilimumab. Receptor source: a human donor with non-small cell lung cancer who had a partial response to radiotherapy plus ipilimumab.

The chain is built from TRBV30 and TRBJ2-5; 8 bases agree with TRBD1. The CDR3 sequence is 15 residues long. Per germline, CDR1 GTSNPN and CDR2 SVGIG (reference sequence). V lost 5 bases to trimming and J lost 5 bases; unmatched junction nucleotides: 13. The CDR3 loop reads CAWDGGTGGWETQYF. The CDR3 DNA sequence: TGTGCCTGGGACGGAGGCACAGGGGGTTGGGAGACCCAGTACTTC.

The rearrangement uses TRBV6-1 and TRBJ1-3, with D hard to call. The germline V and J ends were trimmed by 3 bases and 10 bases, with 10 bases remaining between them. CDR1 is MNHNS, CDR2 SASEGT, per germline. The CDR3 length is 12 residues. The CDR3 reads CASSEVPRTIYF. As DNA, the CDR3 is TGTGCCAGCAGTGAGGTCCCGAGGACCATATATTTT.

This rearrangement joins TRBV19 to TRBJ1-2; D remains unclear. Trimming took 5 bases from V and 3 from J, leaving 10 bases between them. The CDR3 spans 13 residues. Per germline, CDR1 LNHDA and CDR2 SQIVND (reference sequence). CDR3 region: CASSLIGDYGYTF. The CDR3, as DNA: TGTGCCAGTAGTCTTATAGGAGACTATGGCTACACCTTC.

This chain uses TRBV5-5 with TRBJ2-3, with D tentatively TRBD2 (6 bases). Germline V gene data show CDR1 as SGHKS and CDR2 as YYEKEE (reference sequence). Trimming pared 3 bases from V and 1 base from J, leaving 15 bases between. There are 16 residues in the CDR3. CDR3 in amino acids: CASSSQPGLGTDTQYF. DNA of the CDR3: TGTGCCAGCAGCTCCCAACCGGGACTGGGCACAGATACGCAGTATTTT.

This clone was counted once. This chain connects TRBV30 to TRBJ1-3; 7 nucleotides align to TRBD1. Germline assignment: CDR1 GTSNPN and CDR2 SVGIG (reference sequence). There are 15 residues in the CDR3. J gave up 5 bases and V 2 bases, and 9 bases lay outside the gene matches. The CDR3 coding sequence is TGTGCCTGGAGTCCACAGGGGAGAGAAAGAAACACCATATATTTT. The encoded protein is CAWSPQGRERNTIYF.

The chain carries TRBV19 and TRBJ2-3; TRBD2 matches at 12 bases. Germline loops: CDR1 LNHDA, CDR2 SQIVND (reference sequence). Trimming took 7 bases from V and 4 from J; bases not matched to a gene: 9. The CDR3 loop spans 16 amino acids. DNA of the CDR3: TGTGCCAGTAAGGCTAGCGGGAGGGCTAGCGCAGATACGCAGTATTTT. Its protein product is CASKASGRASADTQYF.

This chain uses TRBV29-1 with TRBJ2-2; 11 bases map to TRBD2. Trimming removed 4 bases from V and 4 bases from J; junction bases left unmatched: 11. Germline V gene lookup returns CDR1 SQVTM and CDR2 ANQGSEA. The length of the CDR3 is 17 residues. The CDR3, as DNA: TGCAGCGTTGGAGAACTAGCGGGAGAGCGGGGCACCGGGGAGCTGTTTTTT. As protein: CSVGELAGERGTGELFF.

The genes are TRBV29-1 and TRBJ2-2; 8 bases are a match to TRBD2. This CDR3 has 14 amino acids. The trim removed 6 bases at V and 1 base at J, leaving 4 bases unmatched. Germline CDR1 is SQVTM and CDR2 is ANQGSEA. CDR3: CSVIAGQNTGELFF. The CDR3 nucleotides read TGCAGCGTAATAGCGGGGCAGAACACCGGGGAGCTGTTTTTT.

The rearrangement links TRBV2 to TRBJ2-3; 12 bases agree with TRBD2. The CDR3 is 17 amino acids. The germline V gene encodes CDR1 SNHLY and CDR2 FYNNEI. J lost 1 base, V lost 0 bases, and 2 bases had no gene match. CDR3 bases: TGTGCCAGCAGTGAAGCTTCTAGCGGGGGGGGCACAGATACGCAGTATTTT. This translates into CASSEASSGGGTDTQYF. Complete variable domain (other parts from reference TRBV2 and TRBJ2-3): EPEVTQTPSHQVTQMGQEVILRCVPISNHLYFYWYRQILGQKVEFLVSFYNNEISEKSEIFDDQFSVERPDGSNFTLKIRSTKLEDSAMYFCASSEASSGGGTDTQYFGPGTRLTVL.

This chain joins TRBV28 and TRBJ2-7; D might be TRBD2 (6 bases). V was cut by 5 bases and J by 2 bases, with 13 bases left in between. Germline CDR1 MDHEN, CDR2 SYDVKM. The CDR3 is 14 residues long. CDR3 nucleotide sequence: TGTGCCAGCAGTAGTCTCGGACTAACCTACGAGCAGTACTTC. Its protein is CASSSLGLTYEQYF. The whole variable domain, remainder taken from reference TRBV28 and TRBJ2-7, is DVKVTQSSRYLVKRTGEKVFLECVQDMDHENMFWYRQDPGLGLRLIYFSYDVKMKEKGDIPEGYSVSREKKERFSLILESASTNQTSMYLCASSSLGLTYEQYFGPGTRLTVT.

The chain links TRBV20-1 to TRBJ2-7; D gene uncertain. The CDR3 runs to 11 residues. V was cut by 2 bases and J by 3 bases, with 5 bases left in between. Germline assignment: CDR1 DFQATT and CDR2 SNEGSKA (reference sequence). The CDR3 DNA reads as TGCAGTGCTAGACCAGGCTACGAGCAGTACTTC. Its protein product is CSARPGYEQYF.

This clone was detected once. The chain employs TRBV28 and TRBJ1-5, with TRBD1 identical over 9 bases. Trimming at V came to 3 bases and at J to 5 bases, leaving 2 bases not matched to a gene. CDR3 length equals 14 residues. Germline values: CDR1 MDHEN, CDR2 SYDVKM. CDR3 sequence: CASSFDRGDQPQHF. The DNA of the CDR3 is TGTGCCAGCAGTTTCGACAGGGGGGATCAGCCCCAGCATTTT.

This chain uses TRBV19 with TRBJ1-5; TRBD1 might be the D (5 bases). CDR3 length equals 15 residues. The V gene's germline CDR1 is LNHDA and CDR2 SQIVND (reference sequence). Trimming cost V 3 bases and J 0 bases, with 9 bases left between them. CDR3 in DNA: TGTGCCAGTAGTATGGGAGGGGCTAGCAATCAGCCCCAGCATTTT. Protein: CASSMGGASNQPQHF.